These 15 T cell receptor beta chains originate from one sample sequenced in a study of T cells in localized non-small cell lung cancer. Profiling relied on immunoSEQ multiplex PCR, and the TCRdb table lists in-frame clones only, not all of them. The sample has approximately 3,000 clones, roughly 36% seen once. The sequencing used normal lung tissue next to the tumor, collected before any cancer treatment. Receptors were obtained from a woman aged 35 to 69 with stage I lung adenocarcinoma.

V and J are TRBV6-8 and TRBJ2-3; TRBD2 matches 8 bases. The CDR3 totals 15 residues. V dropped 11 bases and J dropped 6; count of bases not matched to a gene: 16. CDR1 and CDR2 (germline): MNHGY, SAAAGT. CDR3 loop: CAGRKTSAPSDTQYF. CDR3 DNA sequence: TGTGCCGGACGAAAGACTAGCGCCCCGTCCGATACGCAGTATTTT.

The CDR3 here is CASRQGVSTEAFF. DNA of the CDR3: TGTGCCAGCAGACAGGGGGTCAGCACTGAAGCTTTCTTT. The rearrangement uses TRBV6-7 and TRBJ1-1; TRBD1 aligns across 8 bases. TRBV6-7 is classed as an ORF, of uncertain function. The CDR3 spans 13 residues. V lost 6 bases and J lost 4; bases outside the gene matches: 4.

This clone was seen only a few times. The chain combines TRBV11-3 with TRBJ2-5; D is undetermined. V lost 3 bases, J lost 2 bases, and 16 bases lay in between. Germline values: CDR1 SGHNT, CDR2 YENEEA. This CDR3 spans 16 amino acids. This chain's CDR3 is CASSFLSGTTQETQYF. The CDR3 bases are TGTGCCAGCAGCTTCTTATCTGGTACGACTCAAGAGACCCAGTACTTC. The whole variable domain, remainder taken from reference TRBV11-3 and TRBJ2-5, is EAGVVQSPRYKIIEKKQPVAFWCNPISGHNTLYWYLQNLGQGPELLIRYENEEAVDDSQLPKDRFSAERLKGVDSTLKIQPAELGDSAVYLCASSFLSGTTQETQYFGPGTRLLVL.

In its sample, this clone was seen a few times. The chain couples TRBV28 to TRBJ2-2; no reliable D call. Trimming cost V 2 bases and J 7 bases, with 8 bases left between them. CDR1 and CDR2 (germline): MDHEN, SYDVKM. The CDR3 spans 13 residues. The CDR3 region has the DNA TGTGCCAGCAGTTTAGTAGACGTCGGGGAGCTGTTTTTT. Translated: CASSLVDVGELFF.

The J gene is TRBJ2-7, the V gene TRBV28; tentative D call: TRBD2 (7 bases). Germline loops: CDR1 MDHEN, CDR2 SYDVKM. Trimming cost V 7 bases and J 2 bases, with 12 bases left between them. This CDR3 has 13 residues. As DNA, the CDR3 is TGTGCCAGCAAAGGGGGGGGGACCTACGAGCAGTACTTC. Translating it yields CASKGGGTYEQYF.

This sequence joins TRBV5-1 and TRBJ1-2; no clear D. Germline CDR1 is SGHRS and CDR2 is YFSETQ. CDR3 length: 14 amino acids. Trimming cost V 0 bases and J 0 bases, with 6 bases left between them. CDR3 residues: CASSLESPNYGYTF. CDR3 nucleotides: TGCGCCAGCAGCTTGGAGAGCCCTAACTATGGCTACACCTTC.

This clone has only one observation. V gene TRBV25-1 combines with J gene TRBJ2-7; 7 bases map to TRBD2. The CDR3 loop spans 14 amino acids. Trimming at V came to 8 bases and at J to 4 bases, leaving 11 bases not matched to a gene. Germline V gives CDR1 MGHDK, CDR2 SYGVNS. The CDR3 here is CASSPLAEGYEQYF. In DNA, the CDR3 is TGTGCCAGCTCTCCCCTAGCGGAGGGGTACGAGCAGTACTTC.

This clone was picked up a small number of times. The genes are TRBV6-8 and TRBJ1-1; the D is unclear. Deletions cut 6 bases from V and 1 base from J, with 9 bases between. The CDR3 runs to 13 residues. Germline CDR1 reads MNHGY; CDR2 reads SAAAGT. The CDR3 sequence is CASSGRSNTEAFF. CDR3 sequence (DNA): TGTGCCAGCAGCGGTAGATCGAACACTGAAGCTTTCTTT.

J is TRBJ1-1 and V is TRBV19; 7 bases map to TRBD1. The CDR3 is 15 amino acids. With V trimmed by 5 bases and J by 4 bases, 10 bases remained unmatched. Germline V gives CDR1 LNHDA, CDR2 SQIVND (reference sequence). As DNA, the CDR3 is TGTGCCAGTAGTTCTATCGAACAGGGGTTCACTGAAGCTTTCTTT. Protein sequence: CASSSIEQGFTEAFF.

This clone has a handful of counts. The chain couples TRBV30 to TRBJ1-4; no reliable D call. This CDR3 region has 14 residues. Trimming pared 2 bases from V and 7 bases from J, leaving 14 bases between. The germline V gene has CDR1 GTSNPN and CDR2 SVGIG (reference sequence). CDR3 loop: CAWSPGGPGEKLFF. CDR3 DNA sequence: TGTGCCTGGAGTCCTGGAGGGCCTGGTGAAAAACTGTTTTTT.

This rearrangement joins TRBV18 to TRBJ2-7; 9 bases are a match to TRBD1. The CDR3 runs to 14 residues. The trim removed 3 bases at V and 5 bases at J, leaving 5 bases unmatched. The germline CDR1 and CDR2 sequences are KGHSH and LQKENI. The CDR3 coding sequence is TGTGCCAGCTCACCTGACAGGGGGGTAAACGAGCAGTACTTC. Its protein product is CASSPDRGVNEQYF.

The chain employs TRBV28 and TRBJ2-4; 11 bases match TRBD2. The germline V gene encodes CDR1 MDHEN and CDR2 SYDVKM. The CDR3 covers 16 residues. V was pared by 4 bases and J by 6 bases, with 8 bases of the junction left unmatched. DNA of the CDR3: TGTGCCAGCAGTTCCCTACTAGCGGGAGAGGGAAACATTCAGTACTTC. Amino acid sequence: CASSSLLAGEGNIQYF.

A few counts support this clone. The chain couples TRBV28 to TRBJ2-7; 11 nucleotides line up with TRBD1. The V gene end was trimmed by 3 bases and the J gene end by 3 bases; junction bases not matched to a gene: 4. Germline-derived CDR1 and CDR2 are MDHEN and SYDVKM. The CDR3 is 15 amino acids. The CDR3 loop reads CASSFTGTGGYEQYF. The CDR3 nucleotides are TGTGCCAGCAGTTTCACCGGGACAGGGGGCTACGAGCAGTACTTC.

The chain joins TRBV28 to TRBJ1-2; 7 bases match TRBD1. Trimming took 5 bases from V and 4 from J; bases not matched to a gene: 4. The CDR3 is made up of 13 amino acids. Germline CDR1 is MDHEN and CDR2 is SYDVKM. The CDR3 nucleotides read TGTGCCAGCAGTACCGGGACAGCCTATGGCTACACCTTC. Translated, it gives CASSTGTAYGYTF.

This clone came up a few times. This rearrangement joins TRBV28 to TRBJ2-1; D unclear. V lost 2 bases, J lost 5 bases, and 10 bases lay in between. The CDR3 runs 14 residues. Looked up from germline, CDR1 is MDHEN and CDR2 is SYDVKM. The CDR3 loop is CASSLGQDHNEQFF. The CDR3 bases are TGTGCCAGCAGTTTAGGTCAGGACCACAATGAGCAGTTCTTC.